This entry describes one TCR beta chain. Its specificity is unknown. This sample stems from a study of Tregs in tolerant kidney transplant recipients. General observations from the study: Donor-specific Treg expansion exceeded global Treg expansion in tolerant patients, suggesting antigen drive. No direct test of biological reproducibility was done here.

The protocol was immunoSEQ multiplex PCR, while the TCRdb copy is restricted to in-frame clones and leaves out a portion. The profile shows 95,000 to 120,000 clones, 85% to 90% of them singletons. Trimming took 7 bases from V and 6 from J; bases not matched to a gene: 14. Germline lookup yields CDR1 SNHLY and CDR2 FYNNEI. This CDR3 is 16 amino acids long. The gene calls are TRBV2 and TRBJ1-4; 7 nucleotides line up with TRBD1. The origin of this receptor is a human donor who received a combined kidney and bone marrow transplant. The specimen comprised CD4+ T cells from blood, sampled before the transplant. The CDR3, as DNA: TGTGCCAGCAATGTTTTGCCCACGGGACAGCATGAAAAACTGTTTTTT. Encoded protein: CASNVLPTGQHEKLFF.